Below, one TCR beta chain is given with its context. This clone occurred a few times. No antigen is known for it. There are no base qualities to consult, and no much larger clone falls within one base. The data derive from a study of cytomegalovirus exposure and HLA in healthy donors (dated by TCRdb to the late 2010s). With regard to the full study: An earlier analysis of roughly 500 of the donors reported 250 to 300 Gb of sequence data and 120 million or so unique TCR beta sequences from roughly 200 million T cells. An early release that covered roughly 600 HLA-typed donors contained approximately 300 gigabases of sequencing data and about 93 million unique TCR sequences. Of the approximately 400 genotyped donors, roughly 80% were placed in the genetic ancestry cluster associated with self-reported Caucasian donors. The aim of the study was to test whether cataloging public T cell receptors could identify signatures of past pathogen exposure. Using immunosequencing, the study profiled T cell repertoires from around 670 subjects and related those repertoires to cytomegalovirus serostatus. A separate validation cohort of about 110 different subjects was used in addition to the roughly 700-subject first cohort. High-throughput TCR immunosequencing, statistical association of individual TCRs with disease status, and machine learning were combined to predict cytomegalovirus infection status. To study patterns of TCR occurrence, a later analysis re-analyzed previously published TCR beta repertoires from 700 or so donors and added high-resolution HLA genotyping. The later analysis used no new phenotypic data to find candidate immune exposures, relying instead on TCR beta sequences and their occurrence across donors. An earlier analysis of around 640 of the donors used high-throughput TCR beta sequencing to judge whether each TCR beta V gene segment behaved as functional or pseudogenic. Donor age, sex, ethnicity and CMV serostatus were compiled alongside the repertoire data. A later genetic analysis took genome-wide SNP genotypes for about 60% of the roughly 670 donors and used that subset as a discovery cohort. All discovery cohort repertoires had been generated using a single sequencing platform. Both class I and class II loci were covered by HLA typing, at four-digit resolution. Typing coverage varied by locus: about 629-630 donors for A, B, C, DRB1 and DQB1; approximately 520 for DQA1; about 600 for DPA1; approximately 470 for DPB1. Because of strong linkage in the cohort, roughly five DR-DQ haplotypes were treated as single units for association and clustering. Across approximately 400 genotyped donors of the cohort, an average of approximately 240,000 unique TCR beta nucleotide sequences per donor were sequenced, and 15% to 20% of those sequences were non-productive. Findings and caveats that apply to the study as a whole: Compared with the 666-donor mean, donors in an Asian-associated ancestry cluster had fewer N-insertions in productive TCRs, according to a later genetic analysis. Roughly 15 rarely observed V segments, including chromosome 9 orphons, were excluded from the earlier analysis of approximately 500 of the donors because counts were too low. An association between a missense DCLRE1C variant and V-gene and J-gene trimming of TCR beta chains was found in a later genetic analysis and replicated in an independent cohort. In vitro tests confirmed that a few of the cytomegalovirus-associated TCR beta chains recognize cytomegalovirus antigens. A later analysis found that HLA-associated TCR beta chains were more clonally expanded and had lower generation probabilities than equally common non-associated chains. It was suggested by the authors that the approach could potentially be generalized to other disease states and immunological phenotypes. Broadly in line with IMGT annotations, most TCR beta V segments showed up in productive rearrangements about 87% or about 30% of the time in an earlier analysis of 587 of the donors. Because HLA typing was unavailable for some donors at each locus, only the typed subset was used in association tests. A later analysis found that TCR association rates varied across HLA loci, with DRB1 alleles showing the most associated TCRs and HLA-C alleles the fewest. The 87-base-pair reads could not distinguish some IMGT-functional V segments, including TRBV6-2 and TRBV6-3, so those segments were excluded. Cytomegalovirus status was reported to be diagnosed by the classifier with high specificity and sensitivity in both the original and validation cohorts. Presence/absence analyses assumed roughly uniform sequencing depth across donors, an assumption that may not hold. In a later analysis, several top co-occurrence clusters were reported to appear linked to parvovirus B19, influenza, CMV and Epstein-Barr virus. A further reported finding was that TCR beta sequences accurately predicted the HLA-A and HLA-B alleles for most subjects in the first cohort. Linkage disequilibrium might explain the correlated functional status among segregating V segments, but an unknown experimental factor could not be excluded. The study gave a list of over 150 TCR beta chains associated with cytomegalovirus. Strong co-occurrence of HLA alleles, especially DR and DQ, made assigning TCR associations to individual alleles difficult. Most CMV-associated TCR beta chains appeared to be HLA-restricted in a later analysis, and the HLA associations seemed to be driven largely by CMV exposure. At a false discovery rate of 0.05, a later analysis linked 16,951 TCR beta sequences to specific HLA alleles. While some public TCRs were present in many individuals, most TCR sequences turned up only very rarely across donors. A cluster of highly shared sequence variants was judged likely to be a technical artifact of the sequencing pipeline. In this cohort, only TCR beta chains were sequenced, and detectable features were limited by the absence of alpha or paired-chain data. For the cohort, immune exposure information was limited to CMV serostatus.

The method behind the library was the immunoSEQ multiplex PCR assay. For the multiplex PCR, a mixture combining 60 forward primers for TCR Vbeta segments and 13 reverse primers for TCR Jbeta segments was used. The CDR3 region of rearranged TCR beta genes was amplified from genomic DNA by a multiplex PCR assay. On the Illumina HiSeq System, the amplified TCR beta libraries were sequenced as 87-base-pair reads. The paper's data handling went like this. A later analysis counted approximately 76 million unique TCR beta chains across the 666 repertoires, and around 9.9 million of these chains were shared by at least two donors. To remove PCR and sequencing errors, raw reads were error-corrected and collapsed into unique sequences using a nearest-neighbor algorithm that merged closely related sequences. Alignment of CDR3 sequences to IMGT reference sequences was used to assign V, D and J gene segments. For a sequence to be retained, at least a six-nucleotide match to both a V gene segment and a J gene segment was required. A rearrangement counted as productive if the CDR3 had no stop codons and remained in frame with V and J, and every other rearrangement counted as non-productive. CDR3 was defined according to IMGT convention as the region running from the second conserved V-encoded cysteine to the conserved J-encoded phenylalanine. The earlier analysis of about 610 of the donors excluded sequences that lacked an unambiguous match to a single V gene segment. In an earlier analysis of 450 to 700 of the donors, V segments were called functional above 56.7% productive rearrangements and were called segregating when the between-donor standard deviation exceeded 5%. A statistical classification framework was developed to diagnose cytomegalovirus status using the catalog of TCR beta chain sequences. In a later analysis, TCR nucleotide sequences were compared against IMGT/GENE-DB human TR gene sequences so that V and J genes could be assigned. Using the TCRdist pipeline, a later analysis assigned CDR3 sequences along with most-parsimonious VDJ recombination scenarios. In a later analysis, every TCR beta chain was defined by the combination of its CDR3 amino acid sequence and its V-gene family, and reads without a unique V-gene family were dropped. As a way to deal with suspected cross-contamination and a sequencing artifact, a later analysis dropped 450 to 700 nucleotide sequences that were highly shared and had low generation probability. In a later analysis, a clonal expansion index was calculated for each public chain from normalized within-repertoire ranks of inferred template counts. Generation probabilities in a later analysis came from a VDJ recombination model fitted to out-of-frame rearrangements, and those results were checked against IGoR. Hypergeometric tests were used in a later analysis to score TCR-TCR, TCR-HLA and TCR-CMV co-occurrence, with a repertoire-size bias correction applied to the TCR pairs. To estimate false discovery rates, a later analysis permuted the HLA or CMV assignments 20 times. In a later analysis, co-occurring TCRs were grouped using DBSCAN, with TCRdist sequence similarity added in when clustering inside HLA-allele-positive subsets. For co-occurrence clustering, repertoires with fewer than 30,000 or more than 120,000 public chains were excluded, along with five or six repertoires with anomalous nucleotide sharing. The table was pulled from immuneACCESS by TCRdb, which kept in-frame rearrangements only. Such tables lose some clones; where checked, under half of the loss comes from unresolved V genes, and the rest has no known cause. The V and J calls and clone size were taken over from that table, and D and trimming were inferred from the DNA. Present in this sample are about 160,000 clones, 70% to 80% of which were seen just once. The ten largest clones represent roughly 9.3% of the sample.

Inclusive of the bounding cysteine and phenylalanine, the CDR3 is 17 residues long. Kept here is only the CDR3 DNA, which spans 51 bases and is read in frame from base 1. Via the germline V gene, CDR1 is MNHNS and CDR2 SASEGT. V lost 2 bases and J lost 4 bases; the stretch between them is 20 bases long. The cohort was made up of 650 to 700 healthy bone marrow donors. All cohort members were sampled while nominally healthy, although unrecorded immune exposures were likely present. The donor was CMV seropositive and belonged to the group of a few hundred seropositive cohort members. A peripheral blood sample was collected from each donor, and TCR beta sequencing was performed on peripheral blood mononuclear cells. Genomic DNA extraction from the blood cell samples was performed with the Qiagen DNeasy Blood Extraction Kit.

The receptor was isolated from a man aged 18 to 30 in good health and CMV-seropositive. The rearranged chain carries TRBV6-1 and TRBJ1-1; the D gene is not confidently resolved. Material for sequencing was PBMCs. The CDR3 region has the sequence CASSESSYGKKATEAFF. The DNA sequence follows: TGTGCCAGCAGTGAATCTTCGTACGGGAAGAAGGCCACTGAAGCTTTCTTT.